This entry features one T cell receptor (beta chain) sequence. The target antigen is unknown. These data belong to a study of blood T cells in healthy people across ages. The CDR3 spans 15 residues. The junction had 2 bases not matched to a gene; V was cut back by 4 bases and J by 2 bases. Study conclusions and caveats: Across samples, TCR beta diversity tracked strongly with naive T cell percentage.

Next came a second PCR, run for about 7 to 12 cycles, which used a sample-barcoded 5' primer along with a J-beta primer mix. TCRdb called the 5' RACE reads again in MiXCR, with one record for every CDR3 protein. The sample includes around 940,000 distinct CDR3 sequences, just over 50% of them seen just once. The source of this sequence is a woman aged 55 to 70 in good health. V gene TRBV12-3 or TRBV12-4 combines with J gene TRBJ2-7; 13 nucleotides match TRBD2. The sample consisted of blood. The CDR3 region is CASSSTSGRTYEQYF. Here the CDR3 DNA reads TGTGCCAGCAGTTCGACTAGCGGGAGGACCTACGAGCAGTACTTC.